Each of the 32 T cell receptor beta chains below was sequenced from the same sample in a study of PD-1 blockade in classical Hodgkin lymphoma. Sequencing used immunoSEQ multiplex PCR; TCRdb keeps in-frame clones, though not all of them. The profile shows 20,000 or so clones, 70% to 90% of them singletons. Time point given: cycle 4 day 1 (C4D1), after more than 5 weeks of nivolumab. Each patient relapsed following autologous stem cell transplantation, and prior brentuximab vedotin exposure differed. Magnetic negative selection was used to purify CD4+ T cells from PBMCs that had been thawed. The input for sequencing was CD4+ T cells from blood, taken before the fourth cycle of nivolumab. These receptors all come from a human donor with classical Hodgkin lymphoma.

The V and J genes are TRBV11-2 and TRBJ1-2; a possible D gene is TRBD1 (6 bases). This CDR3 comprises 14 residues. Trimming pared 5 bases from V and 8 bases from J, leaving 18 bases between. Germline lookup yields CDR1 SGHAT and CDR2 FQNNGV. The CDR3, as DNA: TGTGCCAGCAGCCCCCGCGGGGGGGCGGTCGGCTACACCTTC. Translation: CASSPRGGAVGYTF. Full variable domain (rest looked up from reference TRBV11-2 and TRBJ1-2): EAGVAQSPRYKIIEKRQSVAFWCNPISGHATLYWYQQILGQGPKLLIQFQNNGVVDDSQLPKDRFSAERLKGVDSTLKIQPAKLEDSAVYLCASSPRGGAVGYTFGSGTRLTVV.

This chain uses TRBV28 with TRBJ2-4, with 8 bases that match TRBD1. Per the germline V gene, CDR1 is MDHEN and CDR2 is SYDVKM. With 4 bases clipped from V and 4 bases from J, the junction kept 3 bases outside the gene matches. This CDR3 spans 14 amino acids. Here the CDR3 reads CASSSDRGKNIQYF. CDR3 coding DNA: TGTGCCAGCAGTTCCGACAGGGGTAAAAACATTCAGTACTTC.

The rearrangement uses TRBV5-1 and TRBJ2-7; no clear D. V shed 0 bases and J shed 2 bases, with 9 bases lying between them. The CDR3 consists of 14 residues. Per the germline V gene, CDR1 is SGHRS and CDR2 is YFSETQ. The CDR3 sequence: CASSLEPAAYEQYF. CDR3 in DNA: TGCGCCAGCAGCTTGGAACCAGCCGCCTACGAGCAGTACTTC.

By its share, this clone is medium-sized (0.01 to 0.1%). V is TRBV1 and J is TRBJ2-7; the D call in the table, TRBD2, was not verified against the DNA. TRBV1 is marked as a pseudogene. CDR3 length: 14 amino acids. The CDR3 bases are TGCACCAGCAGCCAAGTTAGCGGGAGGCTCGAGCAGTACTTC. Its protein product is CTSSQVSGRLEQYF.

The table lists this clone with a few counts. The chain's CDR3 is CASSLTLAHEQYF. CDR3 bases: TGTGCCAGCAGTCTCACACTAGCACACGAGCAGTACTTC. The J gene is TRBJ2-7, the V gene TRBV6-5, with D possibly TRBD2 on 6 matching bases. The germline V gene encodes CDR1 MNHEY and CDR2 SVGAGI. V lost 5 bases and J 5 bases, leaving 13 bases between the germline ends. The length of the CDR3 is 13 residues.

The V gene is TRBV6-5, the J gene TRBJ2-7; 11 bases align to TRBD2. Germline CDR1 and CDR2: MNHEY and SVGAGI. Trimming took 4 bases from V and 7 from J; bases not matched to a gene: 9. The CDR3 totals 15 residues. CDR3 region: CASSSLAGGPREQYF. CDR3 coding DNA: TGTGCCAGCAGTTCCTTAGCGGGAGGGCCGCGGGAGCAGTACTTC.

J is TRBJ2-5 and V is TRBV5-1; D is unresolved. Germline V lookup: CDR1 SGHRS, CDR2 YFSETQ. The CDR3 runs 15 residues. The V end was cut by 1 base, the J end by 3 bases, with 13 bases between. In DNA form, the CDR3 reads TGCGCCAGCAGCTTGAGTTCACGGTCAAAAGAGACCCAGTACTTC. It translates to CASSLSSRSKETQYF. The full variable domain, in which reference TRBV5-1 and TRBJ2-5 provide the parts outside the CDR3, is KAGVTQTPRYLIKTRGQQVTLSCSPISGHRSVSWYQQTPGQGLQFLFEYFSETQRNKGNFPGRFSGRQFSNSRSEMNVSTLELGDSALYLCASSLSSRSKETQYFGPGTRLLVL.

This chain joins TRBV6-5 and TRBJ2-2, with D hard to call. Germline V CDR1 and CDR2: MNHEY, SVGAGI. The CDR3 length is 14 residues. V lost 0 bases, J lost 5 bases, and 7 bases lay in between. CDR3 region: CASSYSSVTGELFF. The CDR3, as DNA: TGTGCCAGCAGTTACTCGTCCGTAACCGGGGAGCTGTTTTTT.

V gene TRBV28 combines with J gene TRBJ2-7; D not certain. V dropped 4 bases and J dropped 2 bases, with 6 bases sitting between them. CDR3 size: 12 residues. CDR1 is MDHEN and CDR2 is SYDVKM in the germline V gene. The CDR3 is CASSSPPYEQYF. DNA for the CDR3: TGTGCCAGCAGTTCCCCCCCCTACGAGCAGTACTTC. The variable domain in full, with the rest retrieved from reference TRBV28 and TRBJ2-7, is DVKVTQSSRYLVKRTGEKVFLECVQDMDHENMFWYRQDPGLGLRLIYFSYDVKMKEKGDIPEGYSVSREKKERFSLILESASTNQTSMYLCASSSPPYEQYFGPGTRLTVT.

The chain links TRBV7-9 to TRBJ2-3; D is uncertain. CDR1 is SEHNR and CDR2 is FQNEAQ in the germline V gene (reference sequence). The CDR3 is made up of 15 amino acids. The ends were cut back, 0 bases at V and 0 bases at J, with 7 bases in the middle. The CDR3 loop is CASSLALGSTDTQYF. In DNA, the CDR3 is TGTGCCAGCAGCTTAGCGCTAGGGAGCACAGATACGCAGTATTTT.

The rearrangement uses TRBV7-9 and TRBJ2-7; 7 bases are shared with TRBD2. Germline trimming cut 5 bases from V and 5 bases from J; bases unmatched to any gene: 12. Germline V lookup: CDR1 SEHNR, CDR2 FQNEAQ (reference sequence). The CDR3 totals 15 residues. Here the CDR3 DNA reads TGTGCCAGCAGCCTATCCGGGACTACCATCCACGAGCAGTACTTC. Protein product: CASSLSGTTIHEQYF.

The V gene is TRBV6-5, the J gene TRBJ1-2, with TRBD1 matching 7 bases. The CDR3 is 14 residues long. Germline assignment: CDR1 MNHEY and CDR2 SVGAGI. V gave up 6 bases and J gave up 7 bases; unmatched junction bases: 11. CDR3 DNA: TGTGCCAGCAGATACCGTACAGGGGAAGGTGGCTACACCTTC. Translation: CASRYRTGEGGYTF.

The chain employs TRBV2 and TRBJ2-3, with D tentatively TRBD2 (6 bases). CDR3 length: 16 amino acids. From germline, CDR1 is SNHLY and CDR2 FYNNEI. V was cut by 4 bases and J by 2 bases, with 16 bases left in between. CDR3 residues: CASSVGASDHTDTQYF. The CDR3 DNA follows: TGTGCCAGCAGTGTGGGAGCTAGCGACCACACAGATACGCAGTATTTT.

The chain employs TRBV11-3 and TRBJ2-2, with 9 bases aligning to TRBD2. The germline gives CDR1 SGHNT, CDR2 YENEEA. V dropped 4 bases and J dropped 0; count of bases not matched to a gene: 6. This CDR3 region has 17 residues. The CDR3 here is CASSSRASGTNTGELFF. The CDR3 DNA sequence: TGTGCCAGCAGCTCCAGGGCTAGCGGGACGAACACCGGGGAGCTGTTTTTT. Based on the CDR3 plus reference TRBV11-3 and TRBJ2-2, the full variable domain is EAGVVQSPRYKIIEKKQPVAFWCNPISGHNTLYWYLQNLGQGPELLIRYENEEAVDDSQLPKDRFSAERLKGVDSTLKIQPAELGDSAVYLCASSSRASGTNTGELFFGEGSRLTVL.

The genes are TRBV29-1 and TRBJ2-1, with 8 bases matching TRBD1. Germline V CDR1 and CDR2: SQVTM, ANQGSEA. This CDR3 region has 14 residues. With V trimmed by 2 bases and J by 5 bases, 5 bases remained unmatched. For the CDR3, the DNA is TGCAGCGTTGAAAAGGACAGGGTAAACAATGAGCAGTTCTTC. Amino acid sequence: CSVEKDRVNNEQFF.

This sequence joins TRBV18 and TRBJ2-5; possible D gene TRBD2, 6 bases. Trimming removed 6 bases at V and 4 bases at J, with 15 bases between. Germline CDR1 and CDR2: KGHSH and LQKENI. The CDR3 is made up of 14 amino acids. The CDR3 region has the DNA TGTGCCAGCTCTCAATCCTGGGGAGGAGAGACCCAGTACTTC. Translation: CASSQSWGGETQYF.

V is TRBV6-5 and J is TRBJ2-1, with D possibly matching TRBD2 (6 bases). This CDR3 has 16 amino acids. The germline gives CDR1 MNHEY, CDR2 SVGAGI. Trimming left V 2 bases short and J 3 bases short, with 14 bases between. The CDR3 DNA is TGTGCCAGCAGTTACCCCTCGGGAGCGGGCTACAATGAGCAGTTCTTC. Residues: CASSYPSGAGYNEQFF.

The chain joins TRBV5-1 to TRBJ2-2, with D tentatively TRBD1 (5 bases). Germline CDR1 SGHRS, CDR2 YFSETQ. Deletions cut 4 bases from V and 0 bases from J, with 13 bases between. The length of the CDR3 is 16 residues. The CDR3 loop is CASSQGVPTNTGELFF. The CDR3 region has the DNA TGCGCCAGCAGCCAAGGGGTGCCAACGAACACCGGGGAGCTGTTTTTT. Full variable domain (missing parts from reference TRBV5-1 and TRBJ2-2): KAGVTQTPRYLIKTRGQQVTLSCSPISGHRSVSWYQQTPGQGLQFLFEYFSETQRNKGNFPGRFSGRQFSNSRSEMNVSTLELGDSALYLCASSQGVPTNTGELFFGEGSRLTVL.

The rearrangement joins TRBV18 to TRBJ1-2; 9 bases agree with TRBD1. J gave up 4 bases and V 3 bases, and 6 bases lay outside the gene matches. Germline-derived CDR1 and CDR2 are KGHSH and LQKENI. The CDR3 extends over 15 amino acids. CDR3 in amino acids: CASSPQDRGSYGYTF. CDR3 nucleotide sequence: TGTGCCAGCTCACCCCAGGACAGGGGAAGCTATGGCTACACCTTC.

The genes are TRBV19 and TRBJ2-3; TRBD2 aligns across 7 bases. This CDR3 has 13 residues. V lost 3 bases to trimming and J lost 3 bases; unmatched junction nucleotides: 0. Germline V gene lookup returns CDR1 LNHDA and CDR2 SQIVND (reference sequence). This CDR3 reads CASSMGLTDTQYF. CDR3 nucleotide sequence: TGTGCCAGTAGTATGGGACTAACAGATACGCAGTATTTT.

This clone was recorded once. The CDR3 sequence is CASHVLGAGVYGYTF. CDR3 DNA sequence: TGTGCCAGCCACGTCCTTGGGGCGGGAGTCTATGGCTACACCTTC. The gene calls are TRBV28 and TRBJ1-2; possibly TRBD1 for D (5 bases). Germline loops: CDR1 MDHEN, CDR2 SYDVKM. The V and J ends lost 8 bases and 4 bases respectively, with 20 bases between them. This CDR3 region has 15 residues.

The CDR3 nucleotides read TGCGCCAGCAGCTTGGCGGAAGGATCTGAAGCTTTCTTT. Translating gives CASSLAEGSEAFF. The chain combines TRBV5-1 with TRBJ1-1, with D unresolved. Between the trimmed V and J ends, which lost 0 bases and 6 bases, there was a span of 9 bases. The germline gives CDR1 SGHRS, CDR2 YFSETQ. The CDR3 is 13 residues long.

The chain carries TRBV19 and TRBJ2-1; 9 nucleotides line up with TRBD2. J gave up 4 bases and V 6 bases, and 10 bases lay outside the gene matches. This CDR3 has 16 amino acids. Germline values: CDR1 LNHDA, CDR2 SQIVND (reference sequence). CDR3 region: CASSRTLAGPYNEQFF. The CDR3 DNA follows: TGTGCCAGTAGCCGAACCCTAGCGGGACCTTACAATGAGCAGTTCTTC.

This CDR3 reads CASSARDKYSGNTIYF. The CDR3 DNA sequence: TGTGCCAGCAGCGCCCGGGACAAATACTCTGGAAACACCATATATTTT. The chain combines TRBV5-4 with TRBJ1-3; TRBD1 is a possible D gene (6 bases). CDR1 and CDR2 (germline): SGHNT, YYREEE (reference sequence). The CDR3 extends over 16 amino acids. V was pared by 4 bases and J by 0 bases, with 14 bases between.

The genes are TRBV7-8 and TRBJ1-4; 9 bases align to TRBD1. CDR3 size: 15 residues. Germline loops: CDR1 SGHVS, CDR2 FQNEAQ. After removal of 5 bases from V and 8 bases from J, the junction contained 9 bases not matched to a gene. CDR3 nucleotides: TGTGCCAGCAGCGCCACCGGGACAGGGAACGAAAAACTGTTTTTT. It codes for CASSATGTGNEKLFF. The full variable domain, its missing parts supplied by reference TRBV7-8 and TRBJ1-4, is GAGVSQSPRYKVAKRGQDVALRCDPISGHVSLFWYQQALGQGPEFLTYFQNEAQLDKSGLPSDRFFAERPEGSVSTLKIQRTQQEDSAVYLCASSATGTGNEKLFFGSGTQLSVL.

The CDR3 region has the DNA TGTGCCACCAAAAGACAGGGTTTAGAGACCCAGTACTTC. Amino acids: CATKRQGLETQYF. This chain links TRBV27 with TRBJ2-5, with TRBD1 identical over 7 bases. The V and J ends lost 10 bases and 4 bases, in that order; junction bases with no gene match: 9. CDR1 and CDR2 from the germline V gene are MNHEY and SMNVEV (reference sequence). The CDR3 runs to 13 residues.

The count of this clone is one. The V gene is TRBV6-6, the J gene TRBJ2-2; 8 nucleotides match TRBD2. The junction had 6 bases not matched to a gene; V was cut back by 5 bases and J by 4 bases. Germline lookup yields CDR1 MNHNY and CDR2 SVGAGI (reference sequence). CDR3 length equals 15 residues. CDR3 amino acids: CASSLAGGLTGELFF. The CDR3 DNA follows: TGTGCCAGCAGTCTGGCGGGAGGTCTCACCGGGGAGCTGTTTTTT.

The rearrangement links TRBV2 to TRBJ2-5; 10 nucleotides agree with TRBD1. V gave up 3 bases and J gave up 4 bases; unmatched junction bases: 5. The germline CDR1 and CDR2 sequences are SNHLY and FYNNEI. The CDR3 is made up of 15 amino acids. The CDR3: CASSDDRGPAETQYF. DNA of the CDR3: TGTGCCAGCAGTGATGACAGGGGGCCAGCAGAGACCCAGTACTTC.

This chain links TRBV6-6 with TRBJ2-1, with 7 bases fitting TRBD1. Germline V lookup: CDR1 MNHNY, CDR2 SVGAGI (reference sequence). The ends lost 5 bases at V and 2 bases at J; junction bases unmatched: 9. This CDR3 spans 16 amino acids. The CDR3 here is CASSITGAYAYNEQFF. The CDR3 coding sequence is TGTGCCAGCAGTATTACAGGGGCGTATGCCTACAATGAGCAGTTCTTC.

About this clone itself: Mismatch with germline at one junction end may stem from a read error. J is TRBJ1-3 and V is TRBV30; D is unresolved. The CDR3 runs 16 residues. From germline, CDR1 is GTSNPN and CDR2 SVGIG (reference sequence). This CDR3 reads CAWSVRGRSSGNTIYF. In nucleotides, the CDR3 is TGCGCCTGGAGTGTACGCGGAAGGAGCTCTGGAAACACCATATATTTT.

A word on this clone: One junction end does not reproduce the germline sequence, and a read error may be involved. At the DNA level, this CDR3 is encoded by other sequences in the same sample as well. In DNA form, the CDR3 reads TGCGCCAGTAGCTGGGCGGGACTAGCGGGATCCTACAATGAGCAGTTCTTC. Encoded protein: CASSWAGLAGSYNEQFF. This chain links TRBV5-1 with TRBJ2-1, with 13 bases fitting TRBD2. The CDR3 extends over 17 amino acids. Germline V gene sequence: CDR1 SGHRS, CDR2 YFSETQ.

This rearrangement joins TRBV5-5 to TRBJ2-7; D is perhaps TRBD1 (6 bases). V was trimmed by 2 bases and J by 6 bases, leaving 12 bases between them. Per germline, CDR1 SGHKS and CDR2 YYEKEE (reference sequence). The CDR3 extends over 13 amino acids. The CDR3 protein is CASSFPGVGEQYF. DNA for the CDR3: TGTGCCAGCAGCTTCCCAGGGGTCGGCGAGCAGTACTTC. The entire variable domain, with the rest obtained from reference TRBV5-5 and TRBJ2-7, is as follows: DAGVTQSPTHLIKTRGQQVTLRCSPISGHKSVSWYQQVLGQGPQFIFQYYEKEERGRGNFPDRFSARQFPNYSSELNVNALLLGDSALYLCASSFPGVGEQYFGPGTRLTVT.